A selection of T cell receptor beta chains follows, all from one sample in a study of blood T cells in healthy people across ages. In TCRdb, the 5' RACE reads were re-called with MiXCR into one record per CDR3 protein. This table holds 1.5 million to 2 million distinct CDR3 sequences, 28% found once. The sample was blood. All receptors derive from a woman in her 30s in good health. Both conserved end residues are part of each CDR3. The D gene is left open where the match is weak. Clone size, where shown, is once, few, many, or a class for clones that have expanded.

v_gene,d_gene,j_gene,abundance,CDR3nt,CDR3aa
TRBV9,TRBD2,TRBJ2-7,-,TGTGCCAGCAGCGTAGGCGCACTAGCGGGGTACAATGAGCAGTACTTC,CASSVGALAGYNEQYF
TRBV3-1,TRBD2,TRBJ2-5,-,TGTGCCAGCAGCCCCCCGGAAAGACTAGCGGGGGGTACGGTGGAGACCCAGTACTTC,CASSPPERLAGGTVETQYF
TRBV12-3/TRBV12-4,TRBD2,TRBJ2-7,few,TGTGCCAGCAGTAGGGGACTAGCGGGGAACTTCGAGCAGTACTTC,CASSRGLAGNFEQYF
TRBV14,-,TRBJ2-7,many,TGTGCCAGCAGCCGAGACCTCGCCTACGAGCAGTACTTC,CASSRDLAYEQYF
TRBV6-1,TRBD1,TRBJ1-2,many,TGTGCCAGCAGTGAAGGACAGGGCTATGGCTACACCTTC,CASSEGQGYGYTF
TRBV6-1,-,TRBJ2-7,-,TGTGCCAGCAAAGAGAACAGGGACTTCGAGCAGTACTTC,CASKENRDFEQYF
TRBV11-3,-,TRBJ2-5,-,TGTGCCAGCAGCTTAGATCTGAGTGAGACCCAGTACTTC,CASSLDLSETQYF
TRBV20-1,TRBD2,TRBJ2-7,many,TGTAGAACCCTTGGGGAGGGAACCTACGAGCAGTACTTC,CRTLGEGTYEQYF
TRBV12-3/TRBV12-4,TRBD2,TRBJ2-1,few,TGTGCCAGCAGTCCCGGGACTAGCGGGGCTAAAAAATACAATGAGCAGTTCTTC,CASSPGTSGAKKYNEQFF
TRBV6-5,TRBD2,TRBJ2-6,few,TGTGCCAGCAGTTCCGGGAGCGGGGGGGCCGCTGGGGCCAACGTCCTGACTTTC,CASSSGSGGAAGANVLTF
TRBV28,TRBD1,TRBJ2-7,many,TGTGCCAGCAGTTTAACAGGGGACCCCTACGAGCAGTACTTC,CASSLTGDPYEQYF
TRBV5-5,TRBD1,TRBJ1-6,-,TGTGCCAGCAGCTGGAGGACAGGAGGTAATTCACCCCTCCACTTT,CASSWRTGGNSPLHF
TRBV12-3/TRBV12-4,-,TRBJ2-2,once,TGTGCCAGCAGCCTAAGGGGTACGGGGACCTTGAACACCGGGGAGCTGTTTTTT,CASSLRGTGTLNTGELFF
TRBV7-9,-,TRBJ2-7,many,TGTGCCAGCAGCCCAAACCACTACGAGCAGTACTTC,CASSPNHYEQYF
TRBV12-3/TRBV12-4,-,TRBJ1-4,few,TGTGCCAACACCCCGGGAGGAGTTAATGAAAAACTGTTTTTT,CANTPGGVNEKLFF
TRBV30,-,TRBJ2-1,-,TGTGCCTGGAGACGCAGGGTCCTAGGTGAGCAGTTCTTC,CAWRRRVLGEQFF
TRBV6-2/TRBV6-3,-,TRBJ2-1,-,TGTGCCAGCAGTTACTTGACGGCTAGCCGCTACAATGAGCAGTTCTTC,CASSYLTASRYNEQFF
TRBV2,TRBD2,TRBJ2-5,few,TGTGCCAGCAGTGAAGCATCAGCGGGGGGCAGAGAGACCCAGTACTTC,CASSEASAGGRETQYF
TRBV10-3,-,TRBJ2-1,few,TGTGCCATCAGTGGGGAAGGTCTCAGGAACTCGGAGCAGTTCTTC,CAISGEGLRNSEQFF
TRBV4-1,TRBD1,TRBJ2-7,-,TGCGCCAGCAGCCAAGTTGAGGACAGGTCCTACGGGCAGTACTTC,CASSQVEDRSYGQYF
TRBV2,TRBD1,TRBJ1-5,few,TGTGCCAGCAGTGATAGGAGGGGGCAGGGTCAGCCCCAGCATTTT,CASSDRRGQGQPQHF
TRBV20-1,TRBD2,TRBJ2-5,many,TGCAGCCAGGGACTAGCGGGAGTAGAGACCCAGTACTTC,CSQGLAGVETQYF